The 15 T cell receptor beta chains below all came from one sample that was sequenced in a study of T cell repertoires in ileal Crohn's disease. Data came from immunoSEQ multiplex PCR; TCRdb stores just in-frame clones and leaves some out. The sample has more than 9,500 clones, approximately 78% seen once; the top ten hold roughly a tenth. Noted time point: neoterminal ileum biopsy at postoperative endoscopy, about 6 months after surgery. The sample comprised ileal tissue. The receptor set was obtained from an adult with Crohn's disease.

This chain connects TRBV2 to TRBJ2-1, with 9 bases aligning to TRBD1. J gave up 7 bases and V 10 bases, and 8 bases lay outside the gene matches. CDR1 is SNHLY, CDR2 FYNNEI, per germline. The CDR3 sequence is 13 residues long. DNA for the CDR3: TGTGCCACCCGGGACAGGGTTGGGAATGAGCAGTTCTTC. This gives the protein CATRDRVGNEQFF.

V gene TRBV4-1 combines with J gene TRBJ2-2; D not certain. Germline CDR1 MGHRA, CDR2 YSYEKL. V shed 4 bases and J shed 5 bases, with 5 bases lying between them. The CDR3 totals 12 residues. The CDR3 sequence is CASSLYTGELFF. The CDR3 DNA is TGCGCCAGCAGCCTGTATACCGGGGAGCTGTTTTTT.

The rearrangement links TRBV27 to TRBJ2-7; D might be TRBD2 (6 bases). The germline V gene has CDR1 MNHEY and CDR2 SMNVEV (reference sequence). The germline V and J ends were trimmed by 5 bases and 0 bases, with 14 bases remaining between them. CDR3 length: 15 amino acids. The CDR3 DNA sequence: TGTGCCAGCAGTATGATTTACGGGAGCTCCTACGAGCAGTACTTC. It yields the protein CASSMIYGSSYEQYF.

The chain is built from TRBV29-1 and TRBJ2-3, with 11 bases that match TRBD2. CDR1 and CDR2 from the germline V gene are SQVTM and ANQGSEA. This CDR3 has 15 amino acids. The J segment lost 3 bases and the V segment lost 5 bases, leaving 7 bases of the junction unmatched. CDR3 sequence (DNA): TGCAGCGTTTGTCTAGCGGGGGGTGGAACAGATACGCAGTATTTT. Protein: CSVCLAGGGTDTQYF.

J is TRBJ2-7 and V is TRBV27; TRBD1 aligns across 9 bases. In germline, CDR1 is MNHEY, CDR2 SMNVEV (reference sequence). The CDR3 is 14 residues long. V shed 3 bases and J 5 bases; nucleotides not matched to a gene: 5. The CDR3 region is CASSLSGTGNEQYF. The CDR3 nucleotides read TGTGCCAGCAGTTTGTCCGGGACAGGGAACGAGCAGTACTTC.

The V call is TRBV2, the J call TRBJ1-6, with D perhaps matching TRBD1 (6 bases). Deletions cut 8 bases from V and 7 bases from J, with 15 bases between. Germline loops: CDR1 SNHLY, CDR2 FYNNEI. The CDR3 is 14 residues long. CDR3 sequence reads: CASGKQGSNSPLHF. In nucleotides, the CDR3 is TGTGCCAGCGGTAAACAGGGCTCCAATTCACCCCTCCACTTT.

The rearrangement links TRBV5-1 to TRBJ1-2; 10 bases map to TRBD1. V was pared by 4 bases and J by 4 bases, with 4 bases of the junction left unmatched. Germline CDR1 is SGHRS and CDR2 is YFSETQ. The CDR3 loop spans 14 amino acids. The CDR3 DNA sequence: TGCGCCAGCAGCCCGGACAGGGGGGCCTATGGCTACACCTTC. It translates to CASSPDRGAYGYTF.

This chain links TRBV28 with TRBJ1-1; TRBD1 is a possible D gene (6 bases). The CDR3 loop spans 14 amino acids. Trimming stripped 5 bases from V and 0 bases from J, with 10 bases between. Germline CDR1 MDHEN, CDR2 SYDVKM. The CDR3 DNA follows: TGTGCCAGCAGTGCCGACAGGTTGAACACTGAAGCTTTCTTT. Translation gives CASSADRLNTEAFF.

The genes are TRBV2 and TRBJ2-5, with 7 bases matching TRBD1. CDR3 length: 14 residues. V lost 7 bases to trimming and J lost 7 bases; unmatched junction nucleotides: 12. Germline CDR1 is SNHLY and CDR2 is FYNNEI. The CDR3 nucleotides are TGTGCCAGCACTTCATGGACAGGTTCAGGGACCCAGTACTTC. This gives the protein CASTSWTGSGTQYF.

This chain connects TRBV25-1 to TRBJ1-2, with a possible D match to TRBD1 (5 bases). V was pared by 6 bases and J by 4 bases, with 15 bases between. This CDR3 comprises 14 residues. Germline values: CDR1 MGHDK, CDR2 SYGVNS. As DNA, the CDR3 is TGTGCCAGCAGCCACAGTAGGGGTTCCTATGGCTACACCTTC. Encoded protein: CASSHSRGSYGYTF.

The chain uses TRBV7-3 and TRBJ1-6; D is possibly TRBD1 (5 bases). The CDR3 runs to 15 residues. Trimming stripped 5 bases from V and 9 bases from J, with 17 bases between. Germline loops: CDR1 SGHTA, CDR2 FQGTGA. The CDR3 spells CASSLDTSRGSPLHF. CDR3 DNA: TGTGCCAGCAGCCTGGACACGTCTAGGGGTTCACCCCTCCACTTT.

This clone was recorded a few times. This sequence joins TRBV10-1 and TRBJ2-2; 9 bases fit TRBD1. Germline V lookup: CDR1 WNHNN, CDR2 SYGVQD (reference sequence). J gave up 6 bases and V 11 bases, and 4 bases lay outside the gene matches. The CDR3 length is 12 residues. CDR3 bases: TGCGCCTCCGGGACAGGGCCCGGGGAGCTGTTTTTT. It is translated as CASGTGPGELFF.

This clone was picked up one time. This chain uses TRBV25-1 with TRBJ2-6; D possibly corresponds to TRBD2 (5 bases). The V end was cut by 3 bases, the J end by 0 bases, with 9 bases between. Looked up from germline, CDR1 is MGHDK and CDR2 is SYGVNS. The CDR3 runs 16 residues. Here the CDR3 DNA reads TGTGCCAGCAGTGATCGACGGGGCTCTGGGGCCAACGTCCTGACTTTC. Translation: CASSDRRGSGANVLTF. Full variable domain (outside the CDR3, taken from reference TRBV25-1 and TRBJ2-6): EADIYQTPRYLVIGTGKKITLECSQTMGHDKMYWYQQDPGMELHLIHYSYGVNSTEKGDLSSESTVSRIRTEHFPLTLESARPSHTSQYLCASSDRRGSGANVLTFGAGSRLTVL.

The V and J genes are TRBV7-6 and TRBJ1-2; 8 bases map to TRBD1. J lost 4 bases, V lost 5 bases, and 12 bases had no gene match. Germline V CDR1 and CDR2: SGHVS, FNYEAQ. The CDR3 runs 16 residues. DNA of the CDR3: TGTGCCAGCAGCCCTTGGGGGACAGGCGGTATCTATGGCTACACCTTC. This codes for CASSPWGTGGIYGYTF. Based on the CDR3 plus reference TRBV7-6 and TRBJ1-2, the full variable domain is GAGVSQSPRYKVTKRGQDVALRCDPISGHVSLYWYRQALGQGPEFLTYFNYEAQQDKSGLPNDRFSAERPEGSISTLTIQRTEQRDSAMYRCASSPWGTGGIYGYTFGSGTRLTVV.

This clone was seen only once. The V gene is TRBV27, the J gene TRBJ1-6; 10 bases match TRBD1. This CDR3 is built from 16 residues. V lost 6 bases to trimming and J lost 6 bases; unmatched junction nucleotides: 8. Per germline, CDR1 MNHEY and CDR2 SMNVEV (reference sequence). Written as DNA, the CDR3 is TGTGCCAGCAGCAATAGACAGGGGGCAGTTAATTCACCCCTCCACTTT. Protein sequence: CASSNRQGAVNSPLHF.